This paragraph reports one TCR beta chain. Per germline, CDR1 DFQATT and CDR2 SNEGSKA (reference sequence). The CDR3 totals 17 residues. J lost 4 bases, V lost 3 bases, and 10 bases had no gene match. This sample was taken from a study of blood T cell repertoires in COVID-19. Study as a whole: The United States, Italy and Spain provided the acute and convalescent COVID-19 samples. Sources were T cells, B-cell-depleted T cells, or PBMCs; the material itself was cDNA or gDNA.

How the authors handled the data: Reference gene primer amplification in the assay estimated nucleated cell counts. Sequencing used immunoSEQ multiplex PCR; TCRdb keeps in-frame clones, though not all of them. V and J calls and clone size are those listed in that table; D and trimming were worked out from the DNA. The top ten hold 4% of the sample, which has about 23,000 clones, approximately 94% seen once. Sequenced sample: peripheral blood. The chain recombines TRBV20-1 with TRBJ2-3, with 13 bases aligning to TRBD2. This receptor was taken from a woman aged 50 to 60 with active COVID-19. This CDR3 reads CSASPPLAGGPADTQYF. CDR3 DNA: TGCAGTGCTAGTCCCCCACTAGCGGGAGGGCCGGCAGATACGCAGTATTTT.